This T cell receptor (beta chain) is from a study of blood T cell repertoires in COVID-19. CDR3 size: 16 residues. V was cut by 5 bases and J by 7 bases, with 21 bases left in between. Germline CDR1 and CDR2: SEHNR and FQNEAQ (reference sequence). Generated by immunoSEQ multiplex PCR, the TCRdb table keeps only in-frame clones and is missing some. The top ten hold about 7% of the sample, which has around 300,000 clones, 70% to 90% seen once. The rearrangement joins TRBV7-9 to TRBJ2-1; D gene unclear. The sample comprised peripheral blood. This sequence was found in a human donor in a cohort sampled during active COVID-19. The CDR3 DNA reads as TGTGCCAGCAGCCCTCCCCTAGGCGCGAATTGGAATGAGCAGTTCTTC. Its protein is CASSPPLGANWNEQFF.